This TCR beta chain was obtained from a study of T cell responses to AZD1222 COVID-19 vaccine. General study findings and limits: The donors showed a predominance of white British ancestry and of females, with possible underestimation of clonal diversity. There were vaccine-associated CD4 TCRs across spike, dominant at 160-218 and 743-854. Only a handful of AZD1222 recipients were seropositive at baseline.

This clone showed up just once. Its specificity is not known. CDR3 length equals 14 residues. Germline V gene sequence: CDR1 LGHNA, CDR2 YSLEER. V gave up 4 bases and J gave up 1 base, with 10 bases separating them. Measured with immunoSEQ multiplex PCR; TCRdb has only the in-frame clones, and not every one. The top ten hold roughly 6% of the sample, which has around 150,000 clones, about nine tenths seen once. Second-dose groups at about 4 or about 12 weeks were pooled. This sequence joins TRBV4-3 and TRBJ1-1; no clear D gene. The clonotype comes from an adult who received the AZD1222 COVID-19 vaccine. The source material was peripheral blood, sampled 28 days after the second AZD1222 dose. This chain's CDR3 is CASSPQTWNTEAFF. CDR3 DNA sequence: TGCGCCAGCAGCCCCCAGACATGGAACACTGAAGCTTTCTTT.